This T cell receptor (beta chain) stems from a study of identical twins. Findings and caveats of the study: Twins' excess sharing was less marked for out-of-frame beta sequences. With abundant cord blood beta clonotypes, insertions were fewer; memory repertoires showed no such pattern. For monozygotic twins, models underestimated out-of-frame TCR alpha sharing.

The CDR3 is 17 residues long. The V gene's germline CDR1 is LGHNA and CDR2 YSLEER. J gave up 1 base and V 3 bases, and 6 bases lay outside the gene matches. Notes on this clonotype: What it binds is unknown.

TCRdb re-analysed the 5' RACE reads in MiXCR, keeping a single row per CDR3 protein. The sample lists approximately 210,000 distinct CDR3 sequences, over 5.5% occurring once. This same sample was also part of a study on T cells expressing NK-cell markers.

Material: CD8+ T cells sorted from blood. This chain joins TRBV4-3 and TRBJ2-2; the match to TRBD1 covers 9 bases. This clonotype was obtained from a young woman in good health. CDR3 in DNA: TGCGCCAGCAGCCATCCTACAGGGGGCGGGAACACCGGGGAGCTGTTTTTT. Encoded protein: CASSHPTGGGNTGELFF.